This T cell receptor beta chain came from a study of identical twins listed by TCRdb under 2016. With respect to the entire study: TCR alpha and beta repertoires from monozygotic twins, unrelated adults of various ages and cord blood were deep-sequenced to test whether fetal clonotypes persist. To rule out contamination, the twin experiments were replicated at different times with different library preparation protocols. Broader findings and caveats from the paper: Fewer insertions were carried by abundant cord blood beta clonotypes, a similar but weaker trend appeared in young adult naive repertoires, and no such trend appeared in memory repertoires. Compared with coincidental sharing between unrelated individuals, out-of-frame TCR alpha sequences shared between twins showed an excess of sequences with low generation probability. Recombination models systematically underestimated out-of-frame TCR alpha sharing in monozygotic twins but agreed with sharing between unrelated individuals. Excess twin sharing in beta out-of-frame sequences was weaker because fewer shared sequences lowered the signal-to-noise ratio. Zero-insertion analyses could be partly confounded by invariant T cells such as MAIT and iNKT, although diverse VJ usage argued against such confounding for most clonotypes. Conclusions relied on cross-sectional statistical analysis, since the same donors could not be followed over many years.

Every donor was a healthy Caucasian. The twin cohort consisted of three pairs of female monozygotic twins, all aged roughly 18 to 29 years. Peripheral blood mononuclear cells were the source from which RNA for the TCR libraries was isolated. Receptors were amplified or captured by 5' RACE. Sequencing was performed on an Illumina HiSeq 2000. A universal primer binding site was introduced by template switching, and a unique molecular identifier was present in the final cDNA, enabling accurate counting of TCR cDNA molecules. First-strand cDNA for TCR alpha and beta chains was synthesized from specific primers in the conserved constant-segment region. Each cDNA library was double barcoded, with a SMART-Mk sample barcode plus Illumina barcodes, to control for contamination. TruSeq adapter sequences and Illumina sample barcodes were added in two successive PCR steps. Sequencing of the TCR alpha and beta cDNA libraries was done on the Illumina HiSeq platform using custom primers. The original methods were these. MiGEC processed the raw reads to extract unique molecular identifiers, while MiXCR was used to determine the CDR3 positions. For each individual, recombination models were inferred using an EM algorithm with the repgenHMM and IGoR tools. Shared clonotype analysis was performed with the tcR package in R, normalizing sharing by the product of cloneset sizes. To study raw recombination free of thymic and clonal selection effects, out-of-frame nonproductive sequences were analyzed. TCRdb passed the public sequencing reads through fastp at Q25 and MiXCR, retaining productive beta sequences. Each entry is one CDR3 protein sequence, shown with its most common DNA and genes. The V and J calls here are based on TCRdb, not the publication. The sample table contains hundreds of thousands of distinct CDR3 sequences; only one count was recorded for approximately 18% of them. The ten largest clonotypes hold 10% to 15% of the sample.

On this clonotype: Its antigen is currently not known. No quality values exist for individual bases; no much larger clone is one base distant.

Trimming leaves V shorter by 1 base and J shorter by 5 bases, with the junction holding 9 bases beyond the gene matches. The CDR3, from cysteine to phenylalanine, totals 18 residues. Only the CDR3 part of the read is kept: 54 bases, read in frame from the first base. Taken from the germline V gene, the CDR1 and CDR2 loops are MNHNS and SASEGT. These data were also reused for a study on T cells expressing NK-cell markers. As the second study states: Three sorted T-cell subsets (CD3+CD56+NKG2C+, CD3+CD56+NKG2C- and CD3+CD56-NKG2C+) from eight donors had their TCR beta-chain repertoires profiled. Of the eight sequenced donors, seven were found to be HCMV-seropositive and one was found to be HCMV-seronegative. To restrict sorting to alphabetaTCR-expressing T cells, an anti-gammadeltaTCR antibody was added in several experiments. In 6 or 7 donors, the dominant CD3+CD56+NKG2C+ clonotypes ranked among the top 10 CD8+ clonotypes, making up about 1.0-7.5% of CD8+ T cells. Those dominant clonotypes were again the most abundant among CD3+CD56-NKG2C+ cells in several donors, at about 25-60.1%. Whether the expanded NKG2C-expressing T cell clones were specific for HCMV antigens was left unclear. All eight donors whose samples were sequenced were randomly selected healthy volunteers, three of them men and five women. HCMV serostatus was determined by detecting HCMV-specific IgG in serum with a commercial ELISA kit. For roughly 6 donors, bulk peripheral blood T-cell repertoires were also sequenced from unsorted PBMC. MIGEC handled demultiplexing of the reads and grouping by UMI, while MiTCR was used to assemble and quantify clonotypes. To remove erroneous sequences, TCR cDNA sequences were retained only when supported by two or more reads. The tcR package was used for downstream repertoire analysis, and clonotypes were matched between fractions using CDR3 nucleotide sequence together with V segment. VDJmatch was used to annotate antigen specificity against VDJdb, with one amino acid substitution in CDR3 allowed.

This chain is built from TRBV6-1 and TRBJ2-3, and 13 junction bases match TRBD2. The material sequenced was PBMCs. The clonotype originates from a young woman in good health. The CDR3 region has the sequence CASSEGRLAGGAGDTQYF. The DNA sequence is given as TGTGCCAGCAGTGAAGGGAGACTAGCGGGGGGCGCGGGAGATACGCAGTATTTT.